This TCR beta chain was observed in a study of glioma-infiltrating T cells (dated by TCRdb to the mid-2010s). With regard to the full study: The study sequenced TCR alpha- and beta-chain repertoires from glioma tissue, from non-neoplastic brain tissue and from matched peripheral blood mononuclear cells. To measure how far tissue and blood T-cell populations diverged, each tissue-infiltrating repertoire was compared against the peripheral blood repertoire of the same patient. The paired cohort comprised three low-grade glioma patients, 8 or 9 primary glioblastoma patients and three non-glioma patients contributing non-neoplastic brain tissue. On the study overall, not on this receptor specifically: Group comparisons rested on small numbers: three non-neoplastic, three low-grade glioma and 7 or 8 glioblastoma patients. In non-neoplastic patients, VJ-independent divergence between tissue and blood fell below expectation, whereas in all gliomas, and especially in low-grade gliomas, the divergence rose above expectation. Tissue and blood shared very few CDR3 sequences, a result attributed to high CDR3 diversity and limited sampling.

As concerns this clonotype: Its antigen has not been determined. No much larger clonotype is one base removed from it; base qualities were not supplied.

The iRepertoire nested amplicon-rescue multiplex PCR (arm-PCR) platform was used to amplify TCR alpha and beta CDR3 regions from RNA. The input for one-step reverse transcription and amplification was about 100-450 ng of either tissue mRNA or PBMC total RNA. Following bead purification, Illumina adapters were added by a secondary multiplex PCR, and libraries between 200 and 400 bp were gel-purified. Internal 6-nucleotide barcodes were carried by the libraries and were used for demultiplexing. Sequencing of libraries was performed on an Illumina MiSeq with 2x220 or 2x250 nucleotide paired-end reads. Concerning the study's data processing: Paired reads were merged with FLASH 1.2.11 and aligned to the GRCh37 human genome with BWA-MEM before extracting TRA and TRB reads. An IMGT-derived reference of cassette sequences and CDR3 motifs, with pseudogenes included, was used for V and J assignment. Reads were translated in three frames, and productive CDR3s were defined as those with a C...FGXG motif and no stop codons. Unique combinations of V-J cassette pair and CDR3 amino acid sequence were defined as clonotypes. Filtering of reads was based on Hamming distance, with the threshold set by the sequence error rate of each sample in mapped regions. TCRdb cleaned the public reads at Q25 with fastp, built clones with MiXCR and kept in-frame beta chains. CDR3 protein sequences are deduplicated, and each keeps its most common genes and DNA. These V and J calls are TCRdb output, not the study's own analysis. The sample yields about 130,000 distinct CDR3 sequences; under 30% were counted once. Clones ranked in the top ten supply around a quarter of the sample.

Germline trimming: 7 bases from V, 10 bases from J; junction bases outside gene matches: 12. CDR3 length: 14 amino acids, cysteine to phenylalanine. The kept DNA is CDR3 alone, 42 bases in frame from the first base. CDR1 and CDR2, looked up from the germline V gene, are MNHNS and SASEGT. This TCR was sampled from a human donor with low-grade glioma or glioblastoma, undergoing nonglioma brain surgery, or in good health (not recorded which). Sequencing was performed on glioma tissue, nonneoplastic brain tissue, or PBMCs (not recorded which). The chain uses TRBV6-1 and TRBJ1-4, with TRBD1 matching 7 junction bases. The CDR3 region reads CASTTGAARVKLFF. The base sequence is TGTGCCAGCACCACAGGGGCTGCTCGAGTAAAACTGTTTTTT.